A single T cell receptor (beta chain) is shown here with its context. This entry is derived from a study of blood T cell repertoires in COVID-19. Sequenced by immunoSEQ multiplex PCR; TCRdb stores in-frame clones only, minus some. The table has approximately 150,000 clones, approximately 81% seen once. CDR3 size: 13 residues. The V and J ends lost 1 base and 4 bases, in that order; junction bases with no gene match: 1. Germline CDR1 reads GTSNPN; CDR2 reads SVGIG (reference sequence). The sequenced sample was peripheral blood. V is TRBV30 and J is TRBJ1-5, with 7 bases fitting TRBD1. This sequence originates from a woman between 50 and 59 years old with COVID-19, enrolled during active disease. CDR3 coding DNA: TGTGCCTGGAGTGCACAGGGGAATCAGCCCCAGCATTTT. Translated, it gives CAWSAQGNQPQHF.